This is a list of T cell receptor beta chains from one sample in a study of T cell repertoires in cytomegalovirus infection. One entry per CDR3 protein results from TCRdb running MiXCR on the reads. The sample holds 640,000 or so distinct CDR3 sequences, about 33% seen once. No antigen is known for these receptors. Material: cultured PBMCs, obtained from culture after CMV antigen stimulation. The receptor source for this set is a human donor in good health (CMV status not recorded). Some clones in this sample may be carry-over from other donors' samples. CDR3s include the opening cysteine and the closing phenylalanine or tryptophan. The order of the fields is clone size, J gene, CDR3 length, V gene, D gene, CDR3 DNA, CDR3 protein. The D gene is left open where the match is weak. The size field is filled for only some rows; it gives once, few, many or a size class.

>NA|TRBJ1-1|15|TRBV25-1|TRBD1
TGTGCCAGCAGTGCTGTAGGACAGGGTTTCGCTGAAGCTTTCTTT
CASSAVGQGFAEAFF
>many|TRBJ2-5|15|TRBV2|NA
TGTGCCAGCAGTGACGAACAGGCGGGGGCAGAGACCCAGTACTTC
CASSDEQAGAETQYF
>few|TRBJ2-3|19|TRBV12-3/TRBV12-4|TRBD2
TGTGCCAGCAGTCGACTTAGCGGGGGGCCGACTAGTAGCACAGATACGCAGTATTTT
CASSRLSGGPTSSTDTQYF
>NA|TRBJ2-7|13|TRBV28|NA
TGTGCCAGCAGTCGAGGGACTCTATACGAGCAGTACTTC
CASSRGTLYEQYF
>few|TRBJ2-1|13|TRBV6-1|NA
TGTGCCAGCAGTGAATTCGGGGTACATGAGCAGTTCTTC
CASSEFGVHEQFF
>few|TRBJ2-7|12|TRBV28|NA
TGTGCCAGCAGTTTTGAAGGGTACGAGCAGTACTTC
CASSFEGYEQYF
>NA|TRBJ2-6|18|TRBV7-6|TRBD2
TGTGCCAGCAGGCGTGGACTAGCGGGGGGGCCTGGGGCCAACGTCCTGACTTTC
CASRRGLAGGPGANVLTF
>few|TRBJ1-2|13|TRBV7-9|NA
TGTGCCAGCAGCTCCATCGGCGCGGATGGCTACACCTTC
CASSSIGADGYTF
>NA|TRBJ1-3|14|TRBV7-9|NA
TGTGCCAGCAGCTCAAGGGAACCTGGAAACACCATATATTTT
CASSSREPGNTIYF
>NA|TRBJ2-7|15|TRBV7-8|NA
TGTGCCAGCAGCTCCAGGGCGCGGGTCCCCTACGAGCAGTACTTC
CASSSRARVPYEQYF
>NA|TRBJ2-7|14|TRBV6-1|NA
TGTGCCAGCAGTAATTTTCGGACCCCCTACGAGCAGTACTTC
CASSNFRTPYEQYF
>NA|TRBJ2-7|14|TRBV5-1|NA
TGCGCCAGCAGCTCTGGGGCAGATACCTACGAGCAGTACTTC
CASSSGADTYEQYF
>few|TRBJ1-2|14|TRBV7-9|TRBD1
TGTGCCAGCAGCCGGGACAGGGGTTTTAGAGGCTACACCTTC
CASSRDRGFRGYTF
>few|TRBJ1-2|14|TRBV7-2|NA
TGTGCCAGCAGCTTCAAAAACAGGGTCTATGGCTACACCTTC
CASSFKNRVYGYTF
>NA|TRBJ2-5|15|TRBV18|NA
TGTGCCAGCTCACCACCCAGCAGGGTTGGAGAGACCCAGTACTTC
CASSPPSRVGETQYF
>NA|TRBJ2-7|14|TRBV11-3|TRBD1
TGTGCCAGCAGCACTTACGGACAGGGGTCCGAGCAGTACTTC
CASSTYGQGSEQYF
>few|TRBJ1-5|13|TRBV11-2|NA
TGTGCCAGCAGCTCGTCGGGGATTCAGCCCCAGCATTTT
CASSSSGIQPQHF
>once|TRBJ1-5|15|TRBV4-1|NA
TGCGCCAGCAGCCAAGACGGGGGATTCAGTCAGCCCCAGCATTTT
CASSQDGGFSQPQHF
>many|TRBJ1-1|14|TRBV12-3/TRBV12-4|NA
TGTGCCAGCAGCCCCGGGACGGTCAACACTGAAGCTTTCTTT
CASSPGTVNTEAFF
>few|TRBJ1-3|15|TRBV7-2|NA
TGTGCCAGCAGCGCCGGACCGGCCCCTGGAAACACCATATATTTT
CASSAGPAPGNTIYF